The rows below give T cell receptor beta chains drawn from one sample of a study of T-cell memory formation after mild COVID-19. TCRdb independently ran MiXCR on the 5' RACE reads; one entry per CDR3 protein. This table has about 540,000 distinct CDR3 sequences, roughly 22% appearing once. The material sequenced was PBMCs or a T cell subset sorted from them (not recorded which). These receptors originate from an adult woman who had mild COVID-19 (a few samples of this study predate the infection). Cell type and time point are not known. CDR3s include the opening cysteine and the closing phenylalanine or tryptophan. A D gene is named only where the DNA matches it firmly. Some rows mark clone size as missing; the rest say once, few, many or name a class of expanded clone.

>.|TRBJ1-2|.|TRBV6-1
TGTGCCAGCAGTGATTTTGGCGGCGGGGGTTATGGCTACACCTTC
CASSDFGGGGYGYTF
>.|TRBJ1-1|.|TRBV4-3
TGCGCCAGCAGCCAAGATGGGAGGGGGAGGACGAACACTGAAGCTTTCTTT
CASSQDGRGRTNTEAFF
>.|TRBJ2-1|.|TRBV18
TGTGCCAGCTCACTCTTAGTGGGCCCTGAGAATGAGCAGTTCTTC
CASSLLVGPENEQFF
>.|TRBJ1-2|.|TRBV19
TGTGCCAGTAGTATGCACAGATTGGACTATGGCTACACCTTC
CASSMHRLDYGYTF
>.|TRBJ2-4|.|TRBV15
TGTGCCACCAGGATGGGCGGGGTACTGGGGGATAAAAACATTCAGTACTTC
CATRMGGVLGDKNIQYF
>.|TRBJ2-1|.|TRBV7-9
TGTGCCAGCAGCTTTATCCCAGGGTCAGGGAATGAGCAGTTCTTC
CASSFIPGSGNEQFF
>few|TRBJ1-5|.|TRBV7-9
TGTGCCAGCAGCTTAGGGTCCTTCAGGGACAATCAGCCCCAGCATTTT
CASSLGSFRDNQPQHF
>few|TRBJ2-2|TRBD1|TRBV5-1
TGCGCCAGCAGCTTGGGACAGGGGGCTGTCGGGGAGCTGTTTTTT
CASSLGQGAVGELFF
>few|TRBJ2-5|.|TRBV20-1
TGCAGTGCTAGGGACACTCAACAAGAGACCCAGTACTTC
CSARDTQQETQYF
>.|TRBJ1-1|.|TRBV7-9
TGTGCCAGCAGCGCAGTCAGGGTTGGAGCTTTCTTT
CASSAVRVGAFF
>few|TRBJ2-5|.|TRBV7-3
TGTGCCAGCAGCTTAACCCTAGTGGAGACCCAGTACTTC
CASSLTLVETQYF
>.|TRBJ2-1|TRBD2|TRBV6-5
TGTGCCAGCAGTTATGCGGGAGCGTCCTACAATGAGCAGTTCTTC
CASSYAGASYNEQFF
>.|TRBJ2-6|.|TRBV11-2
TGTGCCAGCAGCTTAGTGGTATCTGTTCGCTCTGGGGCCAACGTCCTGACTTTC
CASSLVVSVRSGANVLTF
>.|TRBJ2-1|.|TRBV29-1
TGCAGCGTTGTGCAGTTCTCCTACAATGAGCAGTTCTTC
CSVVQFSYNEQFF
>many|TRBJ2-1|.|TRBV12-3/TRBV12-4
TGTGCCAGCAGTTTGTTAGGCGGAGGGGGCAATGAGCAGTTCTTC
CASSLLGGGGNEQFF
>few|TRBJ2-7|TRBD1|TRBV18
TGTGCCAGCTCACCACCGGGGACAGGCACCTACGAGCAGTACTTC
CASSPPGTGTYEQYF
>few|TRBJ2-3|.|TRBV5-1
TGCGCCAGCAGCTCCCCAGTGGTAGCAGATACGCAGTATTTT
CASSSPVVADTQYF
>many|TRBJ2-3|TRBD2|TRBV11-2
TGTGCCAGCAGCCCCAGACTAGCGGGGGCCGGCACAGATACGCAGTATTTT
CASSPRLAGAGTDTQYF
>.|TRBJ1-6|.|TRBV11-2
TGTGCCAGCAGCTTAAATAATTGGGCAGGAGATTCACCCCTCCACTTT
CASSLNNWAGDSPLHF
>once|TRBJ1-1|.|TRBV5-1
TGCGCCAGCAGCTTGGCAGCTAAGAACACTGAAGCTTTCTTT
CASSLAAKNTEAFF
>few|TRBJ2-1|.|TRBV20-1
TGCAGTGCTAGAGATCGAGCGGTCCCCTACAATGAGCAGTTCTTC
CSARDRAVPYNEQFF
>.|TRBJ1-1|.|TRBV2
TGTGCCAGCAGCGGCAGGGAGAACACTGAAGCTTTCTTT
CASSGRENTEAFF
>many|TRBJ2-3|.|TRBV29-1
TGCAGCGCACAAGGAGGGACGCAGTATTTT
CSAQGGTQYF
>.|TRBJ2-7|.|TRBV9
TGTGCCAGCAGCCACCGGAGGGGAGAAATAGCCGAACCCCACGAGCAGTACTTC
CASSHRRGEIAEPHEQYF
>.|TRBJ2-7|.|TRBV5-6
TGTGCCAGCAGCGATCCCCGCCTCGGGACGGTAGGCGAGCAGTACTTC
CASSDPRLGTVGEQYF
>few|TRBJ2-7|.|TRBV4-1
TGCGCCAGCAGCCGAGTACAGGGATCCTACGAGCAGTACTTC
CASSRVQGSYEQYF
>few|TRBJ1-1|TRBD1|TRBV4-1
TGCGCCAGCAGACGGACAGGGGATGGGATCACTGAAGCTTTCTTT
CASRRTGDGITEAFF
>few|TRBJ2-1|.|TRBV24-1
TGTGCCACCAGTGAATCAGGGGCGAAATACAATGAGCAGTTCTTC
CATSESGAKYNEQFF